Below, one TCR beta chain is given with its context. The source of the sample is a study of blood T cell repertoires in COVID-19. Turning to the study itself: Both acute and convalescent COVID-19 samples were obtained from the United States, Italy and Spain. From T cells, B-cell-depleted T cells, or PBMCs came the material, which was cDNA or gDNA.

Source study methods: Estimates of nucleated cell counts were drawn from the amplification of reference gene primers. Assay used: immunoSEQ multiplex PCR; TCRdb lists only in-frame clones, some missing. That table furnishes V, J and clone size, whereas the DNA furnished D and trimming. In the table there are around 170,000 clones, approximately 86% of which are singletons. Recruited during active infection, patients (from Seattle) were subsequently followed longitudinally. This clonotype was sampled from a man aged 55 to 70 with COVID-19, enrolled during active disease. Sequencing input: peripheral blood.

This CDR3 reads CASSLSLRQGSPGANVLTF. In DNA form, the CDR3 reads TGTGCCAGCAGCTTATCTCTTCGACAGGGTTCCCCTGGGGCCAACGTCCTGACTTTC. The chain employs TRBV7-2 and TRBJ2-6; 7 nucleotides agree with TRBD1. V was clipped by 2 bases and J by 2 bases; unmatched bases: 12. This CDR3 has 19 residues. Germline V gives CDR1 SGHTA, CDR2 FQGNSA.